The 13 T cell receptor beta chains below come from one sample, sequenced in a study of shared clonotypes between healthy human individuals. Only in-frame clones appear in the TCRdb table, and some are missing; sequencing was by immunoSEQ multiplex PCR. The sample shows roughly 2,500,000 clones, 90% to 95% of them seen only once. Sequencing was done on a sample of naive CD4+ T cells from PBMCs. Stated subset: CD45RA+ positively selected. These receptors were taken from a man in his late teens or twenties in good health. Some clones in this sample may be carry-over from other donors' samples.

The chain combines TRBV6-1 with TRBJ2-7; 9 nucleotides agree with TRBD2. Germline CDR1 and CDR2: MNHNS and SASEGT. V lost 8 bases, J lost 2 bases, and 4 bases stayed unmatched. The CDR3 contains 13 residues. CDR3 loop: CASLLAGTYEQYF. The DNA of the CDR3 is TGTGCCAGCCTTCTAGCGGGGACCTACGAGCAGTACTTC.

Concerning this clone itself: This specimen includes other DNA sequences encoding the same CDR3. In DNA form, the CDR3 reads TGTGCCAGCAGTTTATTGGGGACAGCGAACTATGGCTACACCTTC. It is translated as CASSLLGTANYGYTF. The V call is TRBV27, the J call TRBJ1-2; 7 bases fit TRBD1. This CDR3 has 15 residues. V lost 1 base and J lost 2; bases outside the gene matches: 4. The V gene's germline CDR1 is MNHEY and CDR2 SMNVEV (reference sequence).

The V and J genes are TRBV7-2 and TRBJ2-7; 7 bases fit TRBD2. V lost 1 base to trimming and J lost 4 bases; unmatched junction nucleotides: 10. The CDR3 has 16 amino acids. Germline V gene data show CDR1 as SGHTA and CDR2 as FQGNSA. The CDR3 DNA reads TGTGCCAGCAGCTTAGGTCGGCCGGGAGGAGGTTACGAGCAGTACTTC. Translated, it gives CASSLGRPGGGYEQYF.

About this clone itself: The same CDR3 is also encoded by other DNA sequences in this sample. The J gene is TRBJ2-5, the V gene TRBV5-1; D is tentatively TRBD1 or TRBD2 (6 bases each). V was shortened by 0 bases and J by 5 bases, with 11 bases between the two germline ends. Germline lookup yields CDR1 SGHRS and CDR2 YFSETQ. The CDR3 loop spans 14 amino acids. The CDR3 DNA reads TGCGCCAGCAGCTTGGCCGGGGGCCGGGAGACCCAGTACTTC. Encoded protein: CASSLAGGRETQYF.

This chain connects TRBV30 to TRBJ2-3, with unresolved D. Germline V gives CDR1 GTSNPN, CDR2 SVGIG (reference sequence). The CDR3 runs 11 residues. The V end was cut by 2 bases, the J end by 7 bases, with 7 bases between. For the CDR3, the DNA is TGTGCCTGGAGTCCTTATAATACGCAGTATTTT. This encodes CAWSPYNTQYF.

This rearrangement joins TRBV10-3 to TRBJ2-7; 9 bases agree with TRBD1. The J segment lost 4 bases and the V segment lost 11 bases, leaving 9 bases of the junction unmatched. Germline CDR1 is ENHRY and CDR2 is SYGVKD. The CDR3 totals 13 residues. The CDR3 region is CAVSRQGVYEQYF. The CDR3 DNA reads TGTGCCGTCTCCAGACAGGGGGTATACGAGCAGTACTTC.

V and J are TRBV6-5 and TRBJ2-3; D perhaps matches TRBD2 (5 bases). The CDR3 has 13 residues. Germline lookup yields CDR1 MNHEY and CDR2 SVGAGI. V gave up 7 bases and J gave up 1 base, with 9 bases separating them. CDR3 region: CASMPAGTDTQYF. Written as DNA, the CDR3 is TGTGCCAGCATGCCAGCGGGCACAGATACGCAGTATTTT.

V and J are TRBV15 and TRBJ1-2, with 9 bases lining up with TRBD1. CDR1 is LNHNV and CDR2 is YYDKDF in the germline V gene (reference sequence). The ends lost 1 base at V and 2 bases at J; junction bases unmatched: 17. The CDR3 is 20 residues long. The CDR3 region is CATSRAPSGTGNGGNYGYTF. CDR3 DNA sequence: TGTGCCACCAGCAGAGCCCCCTCCGGGACAGGGAACGGCGGGAACTATGGCTACACCTTC.

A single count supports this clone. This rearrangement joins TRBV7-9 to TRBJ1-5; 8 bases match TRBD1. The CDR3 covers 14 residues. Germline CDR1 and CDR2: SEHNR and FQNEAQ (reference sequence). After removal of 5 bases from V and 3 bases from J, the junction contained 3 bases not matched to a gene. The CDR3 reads CASSRTGPNQPQHF. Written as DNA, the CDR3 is TGTGCCAGCAGCCGGACAGGGCCCAATCAGCCCCAGCATTTT.

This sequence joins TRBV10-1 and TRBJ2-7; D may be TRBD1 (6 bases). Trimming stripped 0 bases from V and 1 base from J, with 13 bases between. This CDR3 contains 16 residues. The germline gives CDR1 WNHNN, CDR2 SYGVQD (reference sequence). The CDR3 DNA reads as TGCGCCAGCAGTGAGTCTGGGTCAGGGGATTCCTACGAGCAGTACTTC. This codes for CASSESGSGDSYEQYF.

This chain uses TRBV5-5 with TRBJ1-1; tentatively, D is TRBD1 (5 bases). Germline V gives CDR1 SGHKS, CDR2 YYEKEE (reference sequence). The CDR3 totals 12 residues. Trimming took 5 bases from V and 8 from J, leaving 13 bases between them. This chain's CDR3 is CASSVSTAEAFF. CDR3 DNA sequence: TGTGCCAGCAGTGTATCGACAGCAGAAGCTTTCTTT.

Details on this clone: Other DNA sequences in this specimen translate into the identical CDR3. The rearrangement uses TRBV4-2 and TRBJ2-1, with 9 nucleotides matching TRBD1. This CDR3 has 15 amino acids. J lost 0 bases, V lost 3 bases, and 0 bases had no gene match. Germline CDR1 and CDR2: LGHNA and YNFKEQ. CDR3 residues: CASSQDRGSYNEQFF. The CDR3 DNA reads TGTGCCAGCAGCCAGGACAGGGGCTCCTACAATGAGCAGTTCTTC.

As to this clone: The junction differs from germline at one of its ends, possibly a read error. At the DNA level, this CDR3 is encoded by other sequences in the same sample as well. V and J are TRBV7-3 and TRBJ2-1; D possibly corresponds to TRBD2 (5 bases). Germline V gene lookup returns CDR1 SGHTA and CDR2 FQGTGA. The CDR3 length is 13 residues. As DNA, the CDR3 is TGTGCCAGCAGCCTAACTAGGGACAATGAGCAGTTCTTC. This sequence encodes CASSLTRDNEQFF.